This T cell receptor (beta chain) was obtained from a study of CD8 T cells in ankylosing spondylitis (dated 2017 in TCRdb). General notes on the study: The study set out to find disease-linked TCR variants by profiling T cell receptor beta repertoires in ankylosing spondylitis patients and healthy donors. Samples of peripheral blood were taken, and for ankylosing spondylitis patients, synovial fluid was collected as well. The whole study cohort included some 100 healthy donors and around 25 ankylosing spondylitis patients.

The reads were generated on an Illumina HiSeq 2500. Quantitative 5'-RACE with molecular barcodes was the method used to prepare the TCR beta libraries. As for the original processing: A new computational method, built on a probabilistic model of VDJ rearrangement, was used to identify disease-linked TCR variants. The raw public reads went through TCRdb reprocessing: fastp at Q25, MiXCR clone calling, in-frame beta chains kept. Here each entry gathers all rows of one CDR3 protein and keeps the most common genes and DNA. These V and J calls are TCRdb output, not the study's own analysis. The table for this sample lists under 450,000 distinct CDR3 sequences; roughly 15% of them were counted only once. The ten most abundant clones make up under 1.2% of the sample. Study-level results and caveats: In peripheral blood, the disease-linked clones were found at relatively low frequencies and had a CD8+ phenotype. Blood from ankylosing spondylitis patients appeared to be characterized by a TCR beta motif made up of about 8 highly homologous amino acid variants. Significant enrichment of the disease-linked clones was reported in matched synovial fluid samples from ankylosing spondylitis patients. Some motif variants had previously been reported in the synovial fluid and blood of reactive arthritis patients, which suggests shared mechanisms of disease initiation.

Taken from the germline V gene, the CDR1 and CDR2 loops are SGHRS and YFSETQ. V drops 1 base and J drops 5 bases, leaving 9 bases in between. The CDR3 measures 13 amino acids from cysteine to phenylalanine. The CDR3 DNA has 39 bases and is translated from base 1. The sample holds many counts of this clonotype. There is no known antigen for this receptor. Base-call qualities are not available, and no considerably larger clone is one nucleotide away. Input material: blood, either unsorted or a sorted T cell fraction (not recorded which). This receptor was identified in a male donor with ankylosing spondylitis. The chain is made from TRBV5-1 and TRBJ2-5, with the D gene too uncertain to name. The CDR3 reads as follows: CASSLNVGETQYF. In nucleotides, the sequence is TGCGCCAGCAGCTTGAACGTGGGGGAGACCCAGTACTTC. With all but the CDR3 taken from the reference TRBV5-1 and TRBJ2-5 genes, the full variable domain is: KAGVTQTPRYLIKTRGQQVTLSCSPISGHRSVSWYQQTPGQGLQFLFEYFSETQRNKGNFPGRFSGRQFSNSRSEMNVSTLELGDSALYLCASSLNVGETQYFGPGTRLLVL.